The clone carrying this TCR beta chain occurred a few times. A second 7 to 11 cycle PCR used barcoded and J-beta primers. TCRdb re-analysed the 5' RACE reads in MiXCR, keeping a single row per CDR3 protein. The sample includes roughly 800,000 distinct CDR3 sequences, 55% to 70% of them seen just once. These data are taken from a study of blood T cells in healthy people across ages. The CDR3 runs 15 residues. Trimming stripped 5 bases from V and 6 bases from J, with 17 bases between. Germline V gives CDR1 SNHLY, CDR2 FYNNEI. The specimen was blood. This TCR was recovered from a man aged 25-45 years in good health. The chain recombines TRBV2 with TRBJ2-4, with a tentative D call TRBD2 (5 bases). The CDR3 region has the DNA TGTGCCAGCAGTCCCCGCCGAGGTCGGGGAAACATTCAGTACTTC. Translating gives CASSPRRGRGNIQYF.